These 29 T cell receptor beta chains came from one sample sequenced in a study of T cell responses to AZD1222 COVID-19 vaccine. The table came from immunoSEQ multiplex PCR; TCRdb's copy has only in-frame clones and leaves some out. The sample holds 140,000 to 150,000 clones, 85% to 95% seen once. Sequenced here: peripheral blood, sampled after recovery from COVID-19. Receptors were obtained from an adult who had recovered from COVID-19.

This clone showed up just once. V and J are TRBV3-1 (or the pseudogene TRBV3-2) and TRBJ1-5; TRBD1 is a possible D gene (6 bases). This CDR3 is 16 amino acids long. Germline CDR1 LGHDT, CDR2 YNNKEL (reference sequence). Trimming removed 1 base from V and 5 bases from J, with 15 bases in between. In DNA form, the CDR3 reads TGTGCCAGCAGCCAAGCCGGGCCGGGACACGATCAGCCCCAGCATTTT. Encoded protein: CASSQAGPGHDQPQHF.

This CDR3 is CATPLSRGYGYTF. CDR3 sequence (DNA): TGTGCCACCCCCCTCTCAAGAGGCTATGGCTACACCTTC. The V call is TRBV28, the J call TRBJ1-2; D remains unclear. V was trimmed by 10 bases and J by 4 bases, leaving 16 bases between them. Germline V lookup: CDR1 MDHEN, CDR2 SYDVKM. The CDR3 consists of 13 residues.

CDR3 nucleotide sequence: TGTGCCAGCAGTCCCGGAGGCACAGATACGCAGTATTTT. It is translated as CASSPGGTDTQYF. V usage is TRBV6-5 and J usage is TRBJ2-3; D gene uncertain. From germline, CDR1 is MNHEY and CDR2 SVGAGI. This CDR3 contains 13 residues. Trimming cost V 5 bases and J 1 base, with 7 bases left between them.

The chain carries TRBV2 and TRBJ2-2; 8 nucleotides align to TRBD2. The CDR3 is made up of 12 amino acids. Per germline, CDR1 SNHLY and CDR2 FYNNEI. Unmatched junction bases numbered 0, after V lost 6 bases and J lost 6 bases. CDR3 region: CASRGLAGELFF. The DNA for the CDR3 is TGTGCCAGCAGGGGACTAGCCGGGGAGCTGTTTTTT.

J is TRBJ2-7 and V is TRBV7-2; 14 nucleotides line up with TRBD2. J gave up 2 bases and V 1 base, and 7 bases lay outside the gene matches. CDR3 length equals 18 residues. From germline, CDR1 is SGHTA and CDR2 FQGNSA. CDR3 DNA sequence: TGTGCCAGCAGCTTAGGGGGGACTAGCGGGAGATGGGCCTACGAGCAGTACTTC. Protein product: CASSLGGTSGRWAYEQYF. Using reference TRBV7-2 and TRBJ2-7 for the parts outside the CDR3, the full variable domain is GAGVSQSPSNKVTEKGKDVELRCDPISGHTALYWYRQSLGQGLEFLIYFQGNSAPDKSGLPSDRFSAERTGGSVSTLTIQRTQQEDSAVYLCASSLGGTSGRWAYEQYFGPGTRLTVT.

The chain recombines TRBV3-1 (or the pseudogene TRBV3-2) with TRBJ2-7; TRBD2 matches 10 bases. Germline V gene sequence: CDR1 LGHDT, CDR2 YNNKEL (reference sequence). The junction had 5 bases not matched to a gene; V was cut back by 10 bases and J by 2 bases. This CDR3 spans 13 amino acids. CDR3 in amino acids: CATQREGPYEQYF. DNA of the CDR3: TGTGCCACCCAGCGGGAGGGCCCCTACGAGCAGTACTTC.

The V call is TRBV5-6, the J call TRBJ2-7; TRBD2 might be the D (5 bases). Trimming stripped 4 bases from V and 5 bases from J, with 22 bases between. The CDR3 has 16 amino acids. Germline lookup yields CDR1 SGHDT and CDR2 YYEEEE. The CDR3 DNA sequence: TGTGCCAGCAGCCCCTTTCTCCGGGGAGACGGGGACGAGCAGTACTTC. Its translation is CASSPFLRGDGDEQYF.

The J gene is TRBJ2-3, the V gene TRBV6-4; 7 bases are a match to TRBD1. Unmatched junction bases numbered 10, after V lost 0 bases and J lost 1 base. The CDR3 sequence is 18 residues long. CDR1 and CDR2 from the germline V gene are MRHNA and SNTAGT. The CDR3 spells CASSDSIARDSRTDTQYF. The CDR3 DNA reads TGTGCCAGCAGTGACTCGATAGCCCGGGACAGCCGCACAGATACGCAGTATTTT.

The chain joins TRBV7-9 to TRBJ1-2; D remains ambiguous. The germline V and J ends were trimmed by 5 bases and 0 bases, with 10 bases remaining between them. The CDR3 consists of 14 residues. In germline, CDR1 is SEHNR, CDR2 FQNEAQ (reference sequence). In DNA form, the CDR3 reads TGTGCCAGCAGCCCAATTTTAGCTAACTATGGCTACACCTTC. It codes for CASSPILANYGYTF. Combining the CDR3 with reference TRBV7-9 and TRBJ1-2 gives the whole variable domain DTGVSQNPRHKITKRGQNVTFRCDPISEHNRLYWYRQTLGQGPEFLTYFQNEAQLEKSRLLSDRFSAERPKGSFSTLEIQRTEQGDSAMYLCASSPILANYGYTFGSGTRLTVV.

V gene TRBV14 combines with J gene TRBJ1-2; the match to TRBD1 covers 7 bases. The CDR3 runs to 15 residues. The ends lost 0 bases at V and 3 bases at J; junction bases unmatched: 4. Germline V gene data show CDR1 as SGHDN and CDR2 as FVKESK. DNA for the CDR3: TGTGCCAGCAGCCAAGAGAAACAGGGGCACTATGGCTACACCTTC. Its protein product is CASSQEKQGHYGYTF.

The chain links TRBV28 to TRBJ2-7; TRBD1 or TRBD2 may be the D gene (5 bases each). Per the germline V gene, CDR1 is MDHEN and CDR2 is SYDVKM. Trimming stripped 2 bases from V and 4 bases from J, with 21 bases between. The CDR3 totals 17 residues. This CDR3 reads CASSLPGTFSGFYEQYF. The CDR3, as DNA: TGTGCCAGCAGTTTACCAGGGACCTTCAGTGGGTTTTACGAGCAGTACTTC. The complete variable domain, with remaining parts taken from reference TRBV28 and TRBJ2-7, reads DVKVTQSSRYLVKRTGEKVFLECVQDMDHENMFWYRQDPGLGLRLIYFSYDVKMKEKGDIPEGYSVSREKKERFSLILESASTNQTSMYLCASSLPGTFSGFYEQYFGPGTRLTVT.

The chain uses TRBV21-1 and TRBJ2-7; the DNA was not compared with TRBD1, the D call given in the table. TRBV21-1 constitutes a pseudogene. The CDR3 is 15 amino acids. CDR3 in DNA: TGTGCCAGCAGCGTGGGACAGGGAAAATACTACGAGCAGTACTTC. Protein product: CASSVGQGKYYEQYF.

The CDR3 nucleotides read TGTGCCAGCAGTCCACCCCCGACAGGGAAGACTTGGGGACTAGCTAGCGATGAGCAGTTCTTC. Amino acids: CASSPPPTGKTWGLASDEQFF. The rearrangement joins TRBV28 to TRBJ2-1; 9 nucleotides agree with TRBD2. V gave up 5 bases and J gave up 8 bases; unmatched junction bases: 28. The germline V gene encodes CDR1 MDHEN and CDR2 SYDVKM. The CDR3 spans 21 residues.

Of note for this clone: Other nucleotide sequences from this sample produce the same CDR3. The chain has TRBV18 and TRBJ1-5, with a weak D call TRBD1 (5 bases). V dropped 3 bases and J dropped 4 bases, with 10 bases sitting between them. The CDR3 length is 14 residues. CDR1 is KGHSH, CDR2 LQKENI, per germline. Here the CDR3 DNA reads TGTGCCAGCTCACCCGGACAAGGTAATCAGCCCCAGCATTTT. It specifies CASSPGQGNQPQHF.

The chain is built from TRBV11-1 and TRBJ2-1; possibly TRBD2 for D (5 bases). Looked up from germline, CDR1 is SGHAT and CDR2 is FQDESV (reference sequence). CDR3 length: 16 residues. V was clipped by 2 bases and J by 0 bases, with 11 bases between them. The CDR3 loop is CASSLREPSSYNEQFF. The CDR3 DNA reads as TGTGCCAGCAGCTTAAGGGAGCCGAGCTCCTACAATGAGCAGTTCTTC. Based on the CDR3 plus reference TRBV11-1 and TRBJ2-1, the full variable domain is EAEVAQSPRYKITEKSQAVAFWCDPISGHATLYWYRQILGQGPELLVQFQDESVVDDSQLPKDRFSAERLKGVDSTLKIQPAELGDSAMYLCASSLREPSSYNEQFFGPGTRLTVL.

This clone was counted once. The V and J genes are TRBV28 and TRBJ2-3; 9 bases map to TRBD2. Germline CDR1 MDHEN, CDR2 SYDVKM. Trimming took 5 bases from V and 2 from J; bases not matched to a gene: 8. The CDR3 contains 16 residues. The CDR3 here is CASSPLEREATDTQYF. The CDR3 coding sequence is TGTGCCAGCAGTCCCCTTGAGCGGGAGGCCACAGATACGCAGTATTTT. Drawing the rest from reference TRBV28 and TRBJ2-3, the complete variable domain is DVKVTQSSRYLVKRTGEKVFLECVQDMDHENMFWYRQDPGLGLRLIYFSYDVKMKEKGDIPEGYSVSREKKERFSLILESASTNQTSMYLCASSPLEREATDTQYFGPGTRLTVL.

V usage is TRBV2 and J usage is TRBJ2-1; D possibly corresponds to TRBD2 (5 bases). Germline assignment: CDR1 SNHLY and CDR2 FYNNEI. Between the trimmed V and J ends, which lost 1 base and 5 bases, there was a span of 18 bases. The CDR3 runs 17 residues. CDR3 coding DNA: TGTGCCAGCAGTGAAGAAGATAGCGTCCGAATGGACAATGAGCAGTTCTTC. Amino acids: CASSEEDSVRMDNEQFF.

The chain links TRBV4-2 to TRBJ2-4, with 10 bases that match TRBD2. V trimming: 3 bases; J trimming: 2 bases; junction bases outside the gene matches: 10. Per germline, CDR1 LGHNA and CDR2 YNFKEQ. This CDR3 comprises 18 residues. CDR3 amino acids: CASSHAPASGSPKNIQYF. In DNA, the CDR3 is TGTGCCAGCAGCCACGCGCCGGCTAGCGGGAGTCCCAAAAACATTCAGTACTTC.

This clone was observed once. The rearrangement uses TRBV7-2 and TRBJ1-1; D not certain. The V gene's germline CDR1 is SGHTA and CDR2 FQGNSA. The CDR3 runs to 15 residues. Trimming took 2 bases from V and 0 from J, leaving 10 bases between them. The CDR3 DNA is TGTGCCAGCAGCTTAAATGCAGGAGTGAACACTGAAGCTTTCTTT. Encoded protein: CASSLNAGVNTEAFF.

This rearrangement joins TRBV5-1 to TRBJ2-1, with 10 nucleotides matching TRBD2. V lost 7 bases and J lost 8; bases outside the gene matches: 12. The germline CDR1 and CDR2 sequences are SGHRS and YFSETQ. CDR3 size: 15 residues. CDR3 nucleotide sequence: TGCGCCAGCTCTCAGGAACTAGCGGGAATCGATGAGCAGTTCTTC. This translates into CASSQELAGIDEQFF.

The chain links TRBV2 to TRBJ1-6, with unresolved D. Germline loops: CDR1 SNHLY, CDR2 FYNNEI. Between the trimmed V and J ends, which lost 6 bases and 6 bases, there was a span of 12 bases. This CDR3 contains 14 residues. The DNA of the CDR3 is TGTGCCAGCAGAGACGACACATCTAATTCACCCCTCCACTTT. Protein: CASRDDTSNSPLHF.

The DNA for the CDR3 is TGTGCCATCAGTGTTGAGGACAGGGGTCTTCGGTACTTC. This gives the protein CAISVEDRGLRYF. V usage is TRBV10-3 and J usage is TRBJ2-7; 9 positions agree with TRBD1. The CDR3 runs to 13 residues. The trim removed 4 bases at V and 12 bases at J, leaving 10 bases unmatched. Germline V gene lookup returns CDR1 ENHRY and CDR2 SYGVKD.

This sequence joins TRBV30 and TRBJ2-7, with D uncertain. The CDR3 consists of 13 residues. From germline, CDR1 is GTSNPN and CDR2 SVGIG (reference sequence). Trimming removed 1 base from V and 0 bases from J, with 7 bases in between. This CDR3 reads CAWSDDSSYEQYF. The CDR3 DNA reads as TGTGCCTGGAGTGACGATTCCTCCTACGAGCAGTACTTC.

This clone was counted once. The chain combines TRBV28 with TRBJ1-6; no clear D gene. The V gene lost 3 bases and the J gene lost 10 bases, with 25 bases spanning the gap. The CDR3 consists of 18 residues. From germline, CDR1 is MDHEN and CDR2 SYDVKM. CDR3 residues: CASSFIPGKASLGSPLHF. CDR3 DNA: TGTGCCAGCAGTTTTATCCCGGGGAAGGCTTCCCTCGGCTCACCCCTCCACTTT.

This chain connects TRBV5-1 to TRBJ2-7, with 9 bases matching TRBD2. This CDR3 has 16 amino acids. After removal of 0 bases from V and 4 bases from J, the junction contained 8 bases not matched to a gene. Germline V gene lookup returns CDR1 SGHRS and CDR2 YFSETQ. The CDR3 coding sequence is TGCGCCAGCAGCTTGGGCGTAGCGGGAGTGGGTTACGAGCAGTACTTC. Protein: CASSLGVAGVGYEQYF. The variable domain in full, with the rest retrieved from reference TRBV5-1 and TRBJ2-7, is KAGVTQTPRYLIKTRGQQVTLSCSPISGHRSVSWYQQTPGQGLQFLFEYFSETQRNKGNFPGRFSGRQFSNSRSEMNVSTLELGDSALYLCASSLGVAGVGYEQYFGPGTRLTVT.

Notes on this clone: At the DNA level, this CDR3 is encoded by other sequences in the same sample as well. This chain joins TRBV5-1 and TRBJ2-1; no definite D call. V was cut by 3 bases and J by 6 bases, with 4 bases left in between. CDR1 and CDR2 (germline): SGHRS, YFSETQ. This CDR3 comprises 11 residues. The CDR3, as DNA: TGCGCCAGCAGCTCGTTCAATGAGCAGTTCTTC. Its protein is CASSSFNEQFF.

This chain connects TRBV4-1 to TRBJ1-1, with 9 bases aligning to TRBD1. The CDR3 consists of 15 residues. CDR1 and CDR2 (germline): MGHRA, YSYEKL. The V and J ends lost 6 bases and 6 bases, in that order; junction bases with no gene match: 11. CDR3 region: CASRRIQGAGAEAFF. Written as DNA, the CDR3 is TGCGCCAGCAGAAGGATACAGGGGGCAGGAGCTGAAGCTTTCTTT.

This clone was seen a single time. Other nucleotide sequences in the sample specify the same CDR3. V and J are TRBV18 and TRBJ2-5; the D is unclear. CDR1 and CDR2 (germline): KGHSH, LQKENI. V lost 6 bases, J lost 3 bases, and 5 bases lay in between. The CDR3 covers 11 residues. CDR3 sequence (DNA): TGTGCCAGCTCTCCCGAAGAGACCCAGTACTTC. This codes for CASSPEETQYF.

This rearrangement joins TRBV28 to TRBJ2-1, with 10 bases lining up with TRBD1. Germline CDR1 MDHEN, CDR2 SYDVKM. The CDR3 consists of 16 residues. V was clipped by 6 bases and J by 9 bases; unmatched bases: 14. CDR3 in amino acids: CASSSMDRGLVSEQFF. In nucleotides, the CDR3 is TGTGCCAGCAGCTCTATGGACAGGGGGTTGGTAAGTGAGCAGTTCTTC.